The TCR beta chain described here comes from a study of blood T cell repertoires in COVID-19. Looking at the study overall: COVID-19 samples, acute and convalescent, were from the United States, Italy and Spain. The analysed material was cDNA or gDNA that came from T cells, B-cell-depleted T cells, or PBMCs.

Per the study methods: It was from reference gene primer amplification that nucleated cell counts were estimated. Sequencing used immunoSEQ multiplex PCR; TCRdb keeps in-frame clones, though not all of them. V and J calls and clone size are given by that table; D and trimming were obtained from the DNA. The sample holds 95,000 to 100,000 clones, approximately 92% seen once. The V end lost 1 base, the J end lost 3 bases, and 10 bases lay between the germline ends. CDR3 length: 14 amino acids. The V gene's germline CDR1 is SEHNR and CDR2 FQNEAQ (reference sequence). The chain uses TRBV7-9 and TRBJ2-7, with D hard to call. The source material was peripheral blood. The receptor's source is a man aged 45-65 years with active COVID-19. The CDR3 DNA follows: TGTGCCAGCAGCTTAGACGAACGGTTCTACGAGCAGTACTTC. It is translated as CASSLDERFYEQYF. The full variable domain, with the rest looked up from reference TRBV7-9 and TRBJ2-7, is DTGVSQNPRHKITKRGQNVTFRCDPISEHNRLYWYRQTLGQGPEFLTYFQNEAQLEKSRLLSDRFSAERPKGSFSTLEIQRTEQGDSAMYLCASSLDERFYEQYFGPGTRLTVT.